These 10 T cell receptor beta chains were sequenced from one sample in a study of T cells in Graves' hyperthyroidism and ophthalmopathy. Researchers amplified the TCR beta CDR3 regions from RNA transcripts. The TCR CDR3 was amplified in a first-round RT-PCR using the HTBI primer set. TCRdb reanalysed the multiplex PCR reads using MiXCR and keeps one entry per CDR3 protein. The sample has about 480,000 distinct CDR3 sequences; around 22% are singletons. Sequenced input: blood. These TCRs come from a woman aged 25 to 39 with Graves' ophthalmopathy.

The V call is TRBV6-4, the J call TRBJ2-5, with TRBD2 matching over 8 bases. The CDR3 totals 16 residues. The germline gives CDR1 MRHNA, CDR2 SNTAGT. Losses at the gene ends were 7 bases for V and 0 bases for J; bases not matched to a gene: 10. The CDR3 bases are TGTGCCAGCAACGGACCAGCGGGGGTGTACCAAGAGACCCAGTACTTC. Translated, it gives CASNGPAGVYQETQYF.

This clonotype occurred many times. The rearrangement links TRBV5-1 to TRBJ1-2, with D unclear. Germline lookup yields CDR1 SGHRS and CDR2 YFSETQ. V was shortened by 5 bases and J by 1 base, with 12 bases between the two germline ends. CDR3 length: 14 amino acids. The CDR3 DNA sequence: TGCGCCAGCAGAGGATTTCGGCTTAACTATGGCTACACCTTC. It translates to CASRGFRLNYGYTF.

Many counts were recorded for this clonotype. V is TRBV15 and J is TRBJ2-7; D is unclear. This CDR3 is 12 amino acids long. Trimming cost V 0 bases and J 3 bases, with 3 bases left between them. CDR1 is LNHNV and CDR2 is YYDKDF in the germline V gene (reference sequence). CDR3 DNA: TGTGCCACCAGCAGAGAATACTACGAGCAGTACTTC. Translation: CATSREYYEQYF. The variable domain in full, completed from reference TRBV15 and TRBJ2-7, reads DAMVIQNPRYQVTQFGKPVTLSCSQTLNHNVMYWYQQKSSQAPKLLFHYYDKDFNNEADTPDNFQSRRPNTSFCFLDIRSPGLGDTAMYLCATSREYYEQYFGPGTRLTVT.

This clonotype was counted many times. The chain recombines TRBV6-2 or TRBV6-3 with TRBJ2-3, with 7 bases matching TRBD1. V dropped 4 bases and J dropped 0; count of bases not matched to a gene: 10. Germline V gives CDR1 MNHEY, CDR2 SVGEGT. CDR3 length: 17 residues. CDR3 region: CASSSWDSHSSTDTQYF. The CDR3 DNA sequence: TGTGCCAGCAGTTCCTGGGACAGCCACTCTAGCACAGATACGCAGTATTTT.

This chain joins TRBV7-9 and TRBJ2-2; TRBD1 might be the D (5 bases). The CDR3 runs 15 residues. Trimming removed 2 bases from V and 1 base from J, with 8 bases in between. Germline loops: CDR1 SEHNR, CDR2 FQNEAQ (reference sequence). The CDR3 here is CASSLYTGNTGELFF. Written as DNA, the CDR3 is TGTGCCAGCAGCTTATACACAGGGAACACCGGGGAGCTGTTTTTT.

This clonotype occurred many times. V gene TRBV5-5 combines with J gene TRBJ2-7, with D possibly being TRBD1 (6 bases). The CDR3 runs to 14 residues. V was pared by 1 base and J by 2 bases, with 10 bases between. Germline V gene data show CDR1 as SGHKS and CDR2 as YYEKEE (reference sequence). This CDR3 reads CASSLSQGTYEQYF. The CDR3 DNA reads TGTGCCAGCAGCTTGAGCCAGGGGACCTACGAGCAGTACTTC.

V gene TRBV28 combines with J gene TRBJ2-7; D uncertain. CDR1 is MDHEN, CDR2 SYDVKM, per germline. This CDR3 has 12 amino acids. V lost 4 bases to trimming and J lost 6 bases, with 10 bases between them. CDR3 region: CASSSNPLEQYF. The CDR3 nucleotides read TGTGCCAGCAGTTCGAATCCCCTCGAGCAGTACTTC.

CDR3 in DNA: TGTGCCAGCAGTTACTCCCGGCCTAGCGGGACTTCTACCTACGAGCAGTACTTC. It encodes CASSYSRPSGTSTYEQYF. The chain couples TRBV6-2 or TRBV6-3 to TRBJ2-7, with 9 bases aligning to TRBD2. This CDR3 has 18 residues. Germline CDR1 and CDR2: MNHEY and SVGEGT. Germline trimming cut 0 bases from V and 2 bases from J; bases unmatched to any gene: 11.

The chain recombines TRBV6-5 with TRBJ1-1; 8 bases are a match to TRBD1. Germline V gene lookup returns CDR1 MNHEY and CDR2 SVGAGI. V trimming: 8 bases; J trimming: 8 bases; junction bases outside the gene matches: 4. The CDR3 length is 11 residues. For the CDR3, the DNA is TGTGCCAGCGGTTGGACAGGGGAAGCTTTCTTT. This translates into CASGWTGEAFF.

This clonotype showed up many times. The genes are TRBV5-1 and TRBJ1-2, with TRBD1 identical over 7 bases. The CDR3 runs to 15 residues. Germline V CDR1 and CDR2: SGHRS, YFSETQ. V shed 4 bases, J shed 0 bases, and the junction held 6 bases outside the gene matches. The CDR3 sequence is CASSPTGPPNYGYTF. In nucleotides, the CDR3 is TGCGCCAGCAGCCCGACAGGGCCCCCTAACTATGGCTACACCTTC.